These 5 T cell receptor beta chains came from one sample sequenced in a study of blood T cell repertoires in COVID-19. The assay was immunoSEQ multiplex PCR, and TCRdb's table has in-frame clones only and misses some. The sample includes around 170,000 clones, 89% of them seen just once. Specimen: peripheral blood. These receptor sequences come from a man aged 18 to 30 who had recovered from COVID-19.

The J gene is TRBJ1-1, the V gene TRBV19, with D hard to call. Germline-derived CDR1 and CDR2 are LNHDA and SQIVND (reference sequence). This CDR3 is built from 14 residues. Deletions cut 1 base from V and 5 bases from J, with 11 bases between. The CDR3 nucleotides read TGTGCCAGTAGTATAGGCGAGACGGGGACTGAAGCTTTCTTT. Protein product: CASSIGETGTEAFF.

The chain carries TRBV7-2 and TRBJ2-6; no firm D call. Deletions cut 5 bases from V and 4 bases from J, with 9 bases between. The CDR3 has 14 residues. Germline assignment: CDR1 SGHTA and CDR2 FQGNSA. CDR3 in DNA: TGTGCCAGCAGCGTAAACTACGGGGCCAACGTCCTGACTTTC. Its translation: CASSVNYGANVLTF.

The rearrangement joins TRBV28 to TRBJ2-1; 8 positions match TRBD2. Germline CDR1 and CDR2: MDHEN and SYDVKM. This CDR3 comprises 15 residues. The V and J ends lost 6 bases and 7 bases, in that order; junction bases with no gene match: 11. The DNA of the CDR3 is TGTGCCAGCAGGGAGAGGGCGGGAGGTACGAATGAGCAGTTCTTC. Translated, it gives CASRERAGGTNEQFF.

The genes are TRBV12-3 or TRBV12-4 and TRBJ1-1, with a possible D match to TRBD1 (5 bases). The CDR3 totals 13 residues. V was pared by 3 bases and J by 7 bases, with 12 bases between. In nucleotides, the CDR3 is TGTGCCAGCAGTTTCAGGAGGGGAAGTGAAGCTTTCTTT. Encoded protein: CASSFRRGSEAFF.

This clone is a singleton in its sample. The V call is TRBV7-6, the J call TRBJ2-3, with a weak D call TRBD2 (5 bases). The length of the CDR3 is 15 residues. Germline CDR1 SGHVS, CDR2 FNYEAQ. Trimming cost V 3 bases and J 0 bases, with 10 bases left between them. The CDR3 loop reads CASSLEAVSTDTQYF. CDR3 nucleotides: TGTGCCAGCAGCTTGGAGGCGGTTAGCACAGATACGCAGTATTTT.